This T cell receptor beta chain was sequenced in a study of T cells in Graves' hyperthyroidism and ophthalmopathy. Researchers took RNA transcripts and amplified the TCR beta CDR3 regions from them. HTBI primers were used for first-round RT-PCR of the TCR CDR3. TCRdb reprocessed the multiplex PCR reads with MiXCR, giving one entry per CDR3 protein. The sample holds a few hundred thousand distinct CDR3 sequences, approximately 15% seen once. This CDR3 is 16 amino acids long. Germline V CDR1 and CDR2: SGHTS, YDEGEE. V lost 2 bases and J 9 bases, leaving 21 bases between the germline ends. The chain is built from TRBV5-8 and TRBJ1-3; TRBD1 might be the D (6 bases). This receptor was identified in a woman between 18 and 30 years old with Graves' hyperthyroidism. Sequencing used blood. CDR3: CASSFAPGAQGPTIYF. The CDR3 region has the DNA TGTGCCAGCAGCTTCGCTCCAGGGGCTCAAGGGCCCACCATATATTTT.